The 18 T cell receptor beta chains in this list originate from one sample, sequenced in a study of T cells in Graves' hyperthyroidism and ophthalmopathy. Researchers took RNA transcripts and amplified the TCR beta CDR3 regions from them. HTBI primers were used for first-round RT-PCR of the TCR CDR3. TCRdb redid the calling of the multiplex PCR reads with MiXCR, one entry per CDR3 protein. The sample includes 500,000 to 650,000 distinct CDR3 sequences, around 13% of them seen just once. Sequencing was carried out using blood. The receptor source for this set is a woman in her fifties or sixties with Graves' ophthalmopathy.

The chain uses TRBV7-2 and TRBJ2-1, with 10 bases matching TRBD1. This CDR3 is 15 amino acids long. J lost 8 bases, V lost 5 bases, and 9 bases had no gene match. The germline V gene encodes CDR1 SGHTA and CDR2 FQGNSA. The CDR3 spells CASSRGQGWNDEQFF. The DNA for the CDR3 is TGTGCCAGCAGCCGGGGACAGGGGTGGAACGATGAGCAGTTCTTC. The variable domain in full, with the rest retrieved from reference TRBV7-2 and TRBJ2-1, is GAGVSQSPSNKVTEKGKDVELRCDPISGHTALYWYRQSLGQGLEFLIYFQGNSAPDKSGLPSDRFSAERTGGSVSTLTIQRTQQEDSAVYLCASSRGQGWNDEQFFGPGTRLTVL.

At least ten counts were recorded for this clonotype. The chain combines TRBV20-1 with TRBJ2-1; D perhaps matches TRBD1 (5 bases). V shed 6 bases and J shed 4 bases, with 28 bases lying between them. The length of the CDR3 is 18 residues. The germline gives CDR1 DFQATT, CDR2 SNEGSKA (reference sequence). CDR3 coding DNA: TGCAGTGCCAACGGACACAACACGGTTAGCCGAGAATACAATGAGCAGTTCTTC. Amino acids: CSANGHNTVSREYNEQFF.

This clonotype was seen many times. The CDR3 sequence: CASSQGLAGGGSYNEQFF. The CDR3 DNA is TGTGCCAGCAGCCAAGGTCTAGCGGGAGGGGGCTCCTACAATGAGCAGTTCTTC. The chain combines TRBV14 with TRBJ2-1, with TRBD2 matching over 12 bases. The CDR3 loop spans 18 amino acids. V shed 1 base, J shed 0 bases, and the junction held 4 bases outside the gene matches. The germline V gene encodes CDR1 SGHDN and CDR2 FVKESK.

This clonotype appeared many times. The chain links TRBV18 to TRBJ1-5; 7 nucleotides align to TRBD1. The junction had 5 bases not matched to a gene; V was cut back by 3 bases and J by 3 bases. This CDR3 comprises 15 residues. CDR1 is KGHSH and CDR2 is LQKENI in the germline V gene. CDR3 residues: CASSPSDRVNQPQHF. In nucleotides, the CDR3 is TGTGCCAGCTCACCCTCCGACAGGGTCAATCAGCCCCAGCATTTT.

This clonotype was counted ten times or more. The chain carries TRBV12-3 or TRBV12-4 and TRBJ1-5; D gene unclear. V was trimmed by 6 bases and J by 7 bases, leaving 13 bases between them. This CDR3 has 13 residues. This CDR3 is CASRGSIIQPQHF. The CDR3 coding sequence is TGTGCCAGCAGGGGATCGATAATACAGCCCCAGCATTTT.

This clonotype was observed many times. This chain links TRBV7-9 with TRBJ1-1, with D unclear. The V and J ends lost 1 base and 9 bases respectively, with 15 bases between them. The CDR3 contains 14 residues. Germline loops: CDR1 SEHNR, CDR2 FQNEAQ (reference sequence). The CDR3 sequence: CASSLGMYPFKAFF. CDR3 DNA: TGTGCCAGCAGCTTAGGGATGTATCCGTTTAAAGCTTTCTTT.

This clonotype has a count of ten or more. This chain joins TRBV28 and TRBJ2-1; 10 bases fit TRBD2. Per the germline V gene, CDR1 is MDHEN and CDR2 is SYDVKM. The junction had 15 bases not matched to a gene; V was cut back by 6 bases and J by 7 bases. The CDR3 totals 17 residues. DNA of the CDR3: TGTGCCAGCAGGCGGAGTAGGGGGCTAGCGGGAGTGAATGAGCAGTTCTTC. As protein: CASRRSRGLAGVNEQFF. Drawing the rest from reference TRBV28 and TRBJ2-1, the complete variable domain is DVKVTQSSRYLVKRTGEKVFLECVQDMDHENMFWYRQDPGLGLRLIYFSYDVKMKEKGDIPEGYSVSREKKERFSLILESASTNQTSMYLCASRRSRGLAGVNEQFFGPGTRLTVL.

This clonotype was observed a handful of times. The rearrangement joins TRBV12-3 or TRBV12-4 to TRBJ2-1, with D perhaps matching TRBD2 (6 bases). V was clipped by 5 bases and J by 3 bases, with 11 bases between them. CDR3 length: 14 residues. CDR3 coding DNA: TGTGCCAGCAGTCCCCGGGACTTCTACAATGAGCAGTTCTTC. Protein product: CASSPRDFYNEQFF.

The table lists this clonotype with many counts. V is TRBV20-1 and J is TRBJ2-7; D perhaps matches TRBD2 (5 bases). V was shortened by 2 bases and J by 2 bases, with 7 bases between the two germline ends. Germline V gene lookup returns CDR1 DFQATT and CDR2 SNEGSKA (reference sequence). This CDR3 region has 12 residues. CDR3 sequence (DNA): TGCAGTGCTAGAAGCGGCGCCTACGAGCAGTACTTC. As protein: CSARSGAYEQYF.

This clonotype was detected many times. The chain uses TRBV5-6 and TRBJ1-2, with D perhaps TRBD1 (6 bases). The CDR3 is 15 residues long. Germline V gives CDR1 SGHDT, CDR2 YYEEEE. Trimming cost V 2 bases and J 5 bases, with 16 bases left between them. The CDR3 DNA is TGTGCCAGCAGCTTACCGACAGGCGTGGGGTATGGCTACACCTTC. Translating it yields CASSLPTGVGYGYTF.

This clonotype was seen a handful of times. This chain joins TRBV3-1 and TRBJ1-2, with unresolved D. V gave up 7 bases and J gave up 4 bases, with 19 bases separating them. This CDR3 has 15 amino acids. Germline V gene sequence: CDR1 LGHDT, CDR2 YNNKEL (reference sequence). CDR3 sequence (DNA): TGTGCCAGCACCCCGAGGGCGGGGTGCAGCTATGGCTACACCTTC. Translating it yields CASTPRAGCSYGYTF.

This clonotype appeared a few times. This rearrangement joins TRBV9 to TRBJ2-5; 9 nucleotides match TRBD2. The CDR3 is 16 amino acids. CDR1 and CDR2 from the germline V gene are SGDLS and YYNGEE. V lost 3 bases and J lost 6; bases outside the gene matches: 12. Here the CDR3 reads CASSASLAGGPKTQYF. In DNA form, the CDR3 reads TGTGCCAGCAGCGCTTCCCTCGCGGGAGGGCCAAAGACCCAGTACTTC. Together with reference TRBV9 and TRBJ2-5, the CDR3 gives the full variable domain: DSGVTQTPKHLITATGQRVTLRCSPRSGDLSVYWYQQSLDQGLQFLIQYYNGEERAKGNILERFSAQQFPDLHSELNLSSLELGDSALYFCASSASLAGGPKTQYFGPGTRLLVL.

V is TRBV20-1 and J is TRBJ2-7, with D perhaps matching TRBD2 (6 bases). V was shortened by 6 bases and J by 5 bases, with 17 bases between the two germline ends. Germline V CDR1 and CDR2: DFQATT, SNEGSKA (reference sequence). The CDR3 is made up of 13 amino acids. The CDR3 DNA follows: TGCAGTGCGAGCGCGACTAGAACTAACGAGCAGTACTTC. Its protein is CSASATRTNEQYF.

This clonotype was seen ten or more times. The V gene is TRBV7-8, the J gene TRBJ1-2; D call uncertain. The CDR3 loop spans 13 amino acids. The V gene's germline CDR1 is SGHVS and CDR2 FQNEAQ. V dropped 5 bases and J dropped 8 bases, with 15 bases sitting between them. The CDR3 here is CASSTMEASGYTF. The DNA for the CDR3 is TGTGCCAGCAGCACCATGGAAGCTAGCGGCTACACCTTC. The full variable domain, with the rest looked up from reference TRBV7-8 and TRBJ1-2, is GAGVSQSPRYKVAKRGQDVALRCDPISGHVSLFWYQQALGQGPEFLTYFQNEAQLDKSGLPSDRFFAERPEGSVSTLKIQRTQQEDSAVYLCASSTMEASGYTFGSGTRLTVV.

This chain joins TRBV6-1 and TRBJ1-3; perhaps TRBD1 as D (5 bases). V was cut by 6 bases and J by 0 bases, with 21 bases left in between. This CDR3 contains 18 residues. From germline, CDR1 is MNHNS and CDR2 SASEGT. CDR3 protein: CASRRLPGRFISGNTIYF. The CDR3 DNA reads as TGTGCCAGCAGACGATTACCGGGACGATTCATCTCTGGAAACACCATATATTTT.

This clonotype was counted many times. CDR3 region: CASSPGRNSYNEQFF. CDR3 DNA sequence: TGTGCCAGCAGCCCGGGGCGGAACTCCTACAATGAGCAGTTCTTC. The V gene is TRBV7-2, the J gene TRBJ2-1, with D tentatively TRBD1 or TRBD2 (5 bases each). The CDR3 sequence is 15 residues long. CDR1 and CDR2 (germline): SGHTA, FQGNSA. The V and J ends lost 5 bases and 0 bases respectively, with 11 bases between them.

The chain couples TRBV12-3 or TRBV12-4 to TRBJ2-1, with D tentatively TRBD2 (5 bases). V was cut by 5 bases and J by 9 bases, with 14 bases left in between. The CDR3 length is 13 residues. The DNA of the CDR3 is TGTGCCAGCAGTACCACTAGTTACGGTGAGCAGTTCTTC. Its protein is CASSTTSYGEQFF.

The sample holds a few counts of this clonotype. The chain uses TRBV6-6 and TRBJ2-5; the D gene is possibly TRBD2 (5 bases). V lost 1 base and J 3 bases, leaving 6 bases between the germline ends. Germline V gene lookup returns CDR1 MNHNY and CDR2 SVGAGI (reference sequence). The CDR3 runs to 13 residues. This CDR3 is CASSYYGEETQYF. The CDR3 DNA follows: TGTGCCAGCAGTTACTACGGGGAAGAGACCCAGTACTTC.